These 28 T cell receptor beta chains share one sample of origin, sequenced in a study of cytomegalovirus exposure and HLA in healthy donors. Method: immunoSEQ multiplex PCR; TCRdb's copy keeps in-frame clones and lacks some. This sample has about 110,000 clones, with about 88% found just once. The specimen was PBMCs. The receptors stem from a woman under 30 in good health and CMV-seronegative.

The genes are TRBV19 and TRBJ2-1; 8 positions match TRBD2. V trimming: 4 bases; J trimming: 4 bases; junction bases outside the gene matches: 6. The CDR3 consists of 15 residues. The germline V gene encodes CDR1 LNHDA and CDR2 SQIVND (reference sequence). CDR3 loop: CASSTTSGPYNEQFF. The CDR3 bases are TGTGCCAGTAGTACAACTAGCGGCCCGTACAATGAGCAGTTCTTC. The entire variable domain, with the rest obtained from reference TRBV19 and TRBJ2-1, is as follows: DGGITQSPKYLFRKEGQNVTLSCEQNLNHDAMYWYRQDPGQGLRLIYYSQIVNDFQKGDIAEGYSVSREKKESFPLTVTSAQKNPTAFYLCASSTTSGPYNEQFFGPGTRLTVL.

V is TRBV5-1 and J is TRBJ2-1; tentative D call: TRBD1 (6 bases). V was clipped by 5 bases and J by 2 bases, with 14 bases between them. Germline loops: CDR1 SGHRS, CDR2 YFSETQ. This CDR3 has 15 residues. CDR3 amino acids: CASRDRGVTYNEQFF. In DNA form, the CDR3 reads TGCGCCAGCAGGGACAGAGGGGTAACCTACAATGAGCAGTTCTTC.

The V gene is TRBV14, the J gene TRBJ2-7; D is unresolved. This CDR3 contains 14 residues. Between the trimmed V and J ends, which lost 0 bases and 1 base, there was a span of 7 bases. Germline V lookup: CDR1 SGHDN, CDR2 FVKESK. DNA of the CDR3: TGTGCCAGCAGCCAAGAGGCACAGTCCTACGAGCAGTACTTC. Its translation: CASSQEAQSYEQYF. The variable domain in full, with the rest retrieved from reference TRBV14 and TRBJ2-7, is EAGVTQFPSHSVIEKGQTVTLRCDPISGHDNLYWYRRVMGKEIKFLLHFVKESKQDESGMPNNRFLAERTGGTYSTLKVQPAELEDSGVYFCASSQEAQSYEQYFGPGTRLTVT.

This chain uses TRBV7-2 with TRBJ2-7; no firm D call. The germline CDR1 and CDR2 sequences are SGHTA and FQGNSA. There are 13 residues in the CDR3. Trimming took off 2 bases at V and 4 bases at J, with 9 bases between the two ends. The CDR3 protein is CASSLILMYEQYF. In DNA, the CDR3 is TGTGCCAGCAGCTTAATTCTAATGTACGAGCAGTACTTC.

The count of this clone is one. V is TRBV7-8 and J is TRBJ2-5; TRBD2 agrees at 13 bases. Germline V gene lookup returns CDR1 SGHVS and CDR2 FQNEAQ. The CDR3 is 17 residues long. Germline trimming cut 5 bases from V and 4 bases from J; bases unmatched to any gene: 10. The CDR3 is CASSRSRTSGRRETQYF. CDR3 DNA: TGTGCCAGCAGCCGGTCCCGGACTAGCGGGAGACGAGAGACCCAGTACTTC. Drawing the rest from reference TRBV7-8 and TRBJ2-5, the complete variable domain is GAGVSQSPRYKVAKRGQDVALRCDPISGHVSLFWYQQALGQGPEFLTYFQNEAQLDKSGLPSDRFFAERPEGSVSTLKIQRTQQEDSAVYLCASSRSRTSGRRETQYFGPGTRLLVL.

The rearrangement links TRBV9 to TRBJ2-2; D gene unclear. V was shortened by 3 bases and J by 0 bases, with 9 bases between the two germline ends. Germline CDR1 SGDLS, CDR2 YYNGEE. CDR3 length: 15 amino acids. CDR3 nucleotide sequence: TGTGCCAGCAGCGCAACACATACGAACACCGGGGAGCTGTTTTTT. Translated: CASSATHTNTGELFF.

The rearrangement links TRBV6-5 to TRBJ2-7; 9 nucleotides align to TRBD2. Germline V CDR1 and CDR2: MNHEY, SVGAGI. The CDR3 sequence is 15 residues long. V was pared by 6 bases and J by 4 bases, with 10 bases of the junction left unmatched. Here the CDR3 DNA reads TGTGCCAGCAGCTACACTAGCGGGCCTATTTACGAGCAGTACTTC. The encoded protein is CASSYTSGPIYEQYF.

The chain is built from TRBV27 and TRBJ2-1; no clear D. V was shortened by 6 bases and J by 8 bases, with 17 bases between the two germline ends. In germline, CDR1 is MNHEY, CDR2 SMNVEV (reference sequence). This CDR3 has 14 residues. The CDR3 loop is CASSRNHPQDEQFF. CDR3 in DNA: TGTGCCAGCAGCCGCAACCACCCCCAGGATGAGCAGTTCTTC.

The chain combines TRBV15 with TRBJ1-5; no reliable D call. Germline CDR1 reads LNHNV; CDR2 reads YYDKDF (reference sequence). CDR3 size: 12 residues. V shed 2 bases and J shed 8 bases, with 7 bases lying between them. CDR3 residues: CATSRPKEPQHF. In DNA form, the CDR3 reads TGTGCCACCAGCAGACCTAAAGAGCCCCAGCATTTT.

This clone was seen a few times. The same CDR3 also results from other DNA sequences found in this sample. This chain joins TRBV7-7 and TRBJ2-2; possible D gene TRBD2, 6 bases. The length of the CDR3 is 15 residues. Per the germline V gene, CDR1 is SSHAT and CDR2 is FNYEAQ (reference sequence). V lost 2 bases to trimming and J lost 1 base, with 8 bases between them. CDR3 sequence (DNA): TGTGCCAGCAGCTTAAGTAGCGGGAACACCGGGGAGCTGTTTTTT. This codes for CASSLSSGNTGELFF.

The chain joins TRBV6-6 to TRBJ1-2; 7 bases agree with TRBD1. Germline V lookup: CDR1 MNHNY, CDR2 SVGAGI (reference sequence). This CDR3 is 14 amino acids long. With 6 bases clipped from V and 1 base from J, the junction kept 5 bases outside the gene matches. DNA for the CDR3: TGTGCCAGCAGAGACAGGGTCCTTAACTATGGCTACACCTTC. Translating it yields CASRDRVLNYGYTF.

The table lists this clone with a count of one. The V gene is TRBV4-1, the J gene TRBJ2-5; D might be TRBD2 (6 bases). The germline V gene encodes CDR1 MGHRA and CDR2 YSYEKL. Trimming left V 4 bases short and J 5 bases short, with 14 bases between. This CDR3 comprises 14 residues. DNA for the CDR3: TGCGCCAGCAGCCTCACGACTAGGTCCGAGACCCAGTACTTC. This translates into CASSLTTRSETQYF.

The V and J genes are TRBV15 and TRBJ2-1; 7 nucleotides agree with TRBD2. J gave up 12 bases and V 0 bases, and 11 bases lay outside the gene matches. The germline gives CDR1 LNHNV, CDR2 YYDKDF (reference sequence). This CDR3 has 15 residues. CDR3 nucleotide sequence: TGTGCCACCAGCAGAGATCGGAAACTGGGAGGGCCGCAGTTCTTC. Translating it yields CATSRDRKLGGPQFF.

The V call is TRBV9, the J call TRBJ2-7, with TRBD1 matching 8 bases. From germline, CDR1 is SGDLS and CDR2 YYNGEE. Trimming cost V 2 bases and J 5 bases; bases outside gene matches: 9. The CDR3 covers 15 residues. CDR3 nucleotide sequence: TGTGCCAGCAGCGTCTCACAGGGGGTGGGACACGAGCAGTACTTC. It codes for CASSVSQGVGHEQYF.

This chain uses TRBV18 with TRBJ2-7; 8 nucleotides agree with TRBD1. CDR3 size: 15 residues. The V gene end was trimmed by 2 bases and the J gene end by 5 bases; junction bases not matched to a gene: 8. Germline V gives CDR1 KGHSH, CDR2 LQKENI. The CDR3 protein is CASSPGGQGVNEQYF. The CDR3 nucleotides read TGTGCCAGCTCACCAGGAGGACAGGGTGTTAACGAGCAGTACTTC. Filled out from reference TRBV18 and TRBJ2-7, the complete variable domain reads NAGVMQNPRHLVRRRGQEARLRCSPMKGHSHVYWYRQLPEEGLKFMVYLQKENIIDESGMPKERFSAEFPKEGPSILRIQQVVRGDSAAYFCASSPGGQGVNEQYFGPGTRLTVT.

V usage is TRBV18 and J usage is TRBJ1-4, with 7 positions matching TRBD1. The CDR3 extends over 14 amino acids. Germline V gives CDR1 KGHSH, CDR2 LQKENI. The V and J ends lost 4 bases and 3 bases, in that order; junction bases with no gene match: 2. DNA of the CDR3: TGTGCCAGCTCACGGGGGACAGCTAATGAAAAACTGTTTTTT. It yields the protein CASSRGTANEKLFF.

The chain recombines TRBV21-1 with TRBJ2-1; the table gives TRBD2 as D, unverified against the DNA. TRBV21-1 is recorded as a pseudogene. The CDR3 covers 16 residues. Here the CDR3 reads CASSKRRASGYNEQFF. The CDR3 DNA follows: TGTGCCAGCAGCAAGAGGAGGGCTAGCGGGTACAATGAGCAGTTCTTC.

The genes are TRBV18 and TRBJ2-7; 7 nucleotides align to TRBD1. With V trimmed by 4 bases and J by 6 bases, 6 bases remained unmatched. Germline V gene sequence: CDR1 KGHSH, CDR2 LQKENI. This CDR3 has 13 amino acids. The CDR3 loop reads CASSHEQGSEQYF. The CDR3 DNA follows: TGTGCCAGCTCACACGAACAGGGGAGCGAGCAGTACTTC.

This chain links TRBV27 with TRBJ1-3; 9 bases line up with TRBD1. V dropped 3 bases and J dropped 7; count of bases not matched to a gene: 10. Germline V gives CDR1 MNHEY, CDR2 SMNVEV (reference sequence). CDR3 length: 16 residues. This CDR3 reads CASSLSLQGARNTIYF. The CDR3 coding sequence is TGTGCCAGCAGTTTGTCCCTACAGGGGGCTCGGAACACCATATATTTT.

This clone was observed a few times. V gene TRBV5-6 combines with J gene TRBJ1-2, with a possible D match to TRBD1 (5 bases). Between the trimmed V and J ends, which lost 4 bases and 4 bases, there was a span of 8 bases. This CDR3 has 12 residues. Germline-derived CDR1 and CDR2 are SGHDT and YYEEEE. The CDR3 reads CASSDSPYGYTF. The CDR3 DNA follows: TGTGCCAGCAGCGACAGTCCCTATGGCTACACCTTC.

The chain recombines TRBV28 with TRBJ1-4; 8 nucleotides align to TRBD1. The germline gives CDR1 MDHEN, CDR2 SYDVKM. Trimming cost V 9 bases and J 5 bases; bases outside gene matches: 5. This CDR3 is 13 amino acids long. DNA of the CDR3: TGTGCCAGTAACCGGGACAGGAATGAAAAACTGTTTTTT. The encoded protein is CASNRDRNEKLFF. The complete variable domain, with remaining parts taken from reference TRBV28 and TRBJ1-4, reads DVKVTQSSRYLVKRTGEKVFLECVQDMDHENMFWYRQDPGLGLRLIYFSYDVKMKEKGDIPEGYSVSREKKERFSLILESASTNQTSMYLCASNRDRNEKLFFGSGTQLSVL.

This clone was seen more than once but under ten times. The chain couples TRBV2 to TRBJ1-2; 8 nucleotides align to TRBD1. Germline V gives CDR1 SNHLY, CDR2 FYNNEI. This CDR3 contains 13 residues. V shed 6 bases, J shed 4 bases, and the junction held 4 bases outside the gene matches. The CDR3 DNA reads as TGTGCCAGCAGCGACAGGGGAGTCTATGGCTACACCTTC. Translated, it gives CASSDRGVYGYTF.

The CDR3 loop is CASRRDRANTGELFF. CDR3 nucleotide sequence: TGTGCCAGCAGGAGGGACAGGGCGAACACCGGGGAGCTGTTTTTT. The chain combines TRBV28 with TRBJ2-2; 9 bases match TRBD1. The trim removed 6 bases at V and 0 bases at J, leaving 2 bases unmatched. This CDR3 is 15 amino acids long. The germline V gene encodes CDR1 MDHEN and CDR2 SYDVKM.

V is TRBV5-8 and J is TRBJ2-7; 7 bases are a match to TRBD1. Looked up from germline, CDR1 is SGHTS and CDR2 is YDEGEE. The CDR3 has 17 amino acids. The J segment lost 1 base and the V segment lost 4 bases, leaving 14 bases of the junction unmatched. CDR3 nucleotide sequence: TGTGCCAGCAGCCCCCGGACAAACACCAGGGGGTCCTACGAGCAGTACTTC. Residues: CASSPRTNTRGSYEQYF.

This clone was seen more than once but under ten times. V gene TRBV30 combines with J gene TRBJ1-2; 7 bases are a match to TRBD1. CDR3 length: 13 amino acids. Germline CDR1 and CDR2: GTSNPN and SVGIG (reference sequence). V gave up 4 bases and J gave up 8 bases; unmatched junction bases: 10. In nucleotides, the CDR3 is TGTGCCTGGACTCCGGGACAGCCTTTGGGCTACACCTTC. Translating gives CAWTPGQPLGYTF. The whole variable domain, filled in from reference TRBV30 and TRBJ1-2, reads SQTIHQWPATLVQPVGSPLSLECTVEGTSNPNLYWYRQAAGRGLQLLFYSVGIGQISSEVPQNLSASRPQDRQFILSSKKLLLSDSGFYLCAWTPGQPLGYTFGSGTRLTVV.

The chain couples TRBV4-3 to TRBJ2-5, with D possibly matching TRBD2 (6 bases). This CDR3 has 15 amino acids. The V and J ends lost 0 bases and 5 bases respectively, with 13 bases between them. Germline CDR1 is LGHNA and CDR2 is YSLEER. The CDR3 nucleotides read TGCGCCAGCAGCCAAGAATATCGGGACTTCGAGACCCAGTACTTC. Translating it yields CASSQEYRDFETQYF.

This rearrangement joins TRBV13 to TRBJ2-3; 10 nucleotides align to TRBD2. The CDR3 consists of 16 residues. V lost 5 bases to trimming and J lost 3 bases; unmatched junction nucleotides: 8. Germline V gives CDR1 PRHDT, CDR2 FYEKMQ (reference sequence). CDR3 nucleotides: TGTGCCAGCAGCCAACGTAGCGGGAGGCTGACAGATACGCAGTATTTT. It codes for CASSQRSGRLTDTQYF.

The CDR3 protein is CASSLRDSRNQPQHF. In DNA form, the CDR3 reads TGTGCCAGCAGTTTACGGGACAGTCGCAATCAGCCCCAGCATTTT. The V call is TRBV27, the J call TRBJ1-5; 7 positions match TRBD1. CDR1 is MNHEY and CDR2 is SMNVEV in the germline V gene (reference sequence). The V segment lost 2 bases and the J segment 2 bases; nucleotides outside the gene matches: 3. The CDR3 spans 15 residues.